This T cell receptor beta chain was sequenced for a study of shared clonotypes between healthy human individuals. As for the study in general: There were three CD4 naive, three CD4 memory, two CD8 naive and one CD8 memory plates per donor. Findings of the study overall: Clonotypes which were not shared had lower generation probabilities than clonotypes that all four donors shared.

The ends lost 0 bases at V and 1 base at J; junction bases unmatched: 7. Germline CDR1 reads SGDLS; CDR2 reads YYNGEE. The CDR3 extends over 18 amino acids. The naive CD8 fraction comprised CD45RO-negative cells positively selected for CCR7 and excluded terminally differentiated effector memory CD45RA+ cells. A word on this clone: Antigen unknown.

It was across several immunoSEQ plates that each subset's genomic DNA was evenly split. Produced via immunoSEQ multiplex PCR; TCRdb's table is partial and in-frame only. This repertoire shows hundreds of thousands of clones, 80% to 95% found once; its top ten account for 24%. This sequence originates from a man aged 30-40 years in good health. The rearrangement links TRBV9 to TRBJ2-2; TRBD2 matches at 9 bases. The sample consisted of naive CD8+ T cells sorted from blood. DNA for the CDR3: TGTGCCAGCAGCGTAGGCGGTAGCGGGAGTGTGAACACCGGGGAGCTGTTTTTT. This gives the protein CASSVGGSGSVNTGELFF.